This paragraph reports one T cell receptor beta chain. Its antigen is unknown. This entry is derived from a study of vaccination effects on CD4 cells after COVID-19. Using viral peptide pools, the ViraFEST assay grew out antigen-specific CD4+ T cells prior to sequencing. After roughly 11 days in culture, the CD4+ T cells were isolated. Participants got two doses of BNT162b2 or mRNA-1273 vaccine. On days 3 and 7, fresh IL-2 medium replaced half the medium. The table came from immunoSEQ multiplex PCR; TCRdb's copy has only in-frame clones and leaves some out. The data show approximately 24,000 clones, approximately 80% seen once. The receptor's source is a human donor who received a COVID-19 vaccine. Some clones in this sample may be carry-over from other donors' samples. This specimen was CD4+ T cells from PBMCs cultured with SARS-CoV-2 spike peptides, taken after COVID-19 vaccination.

CDR3: CASSPGTGIGEAFF. CDR3 DNA: TGCGCCAGCAGCCCCGGGACAGGGATAGGTGAAGCTTTCTTT. The chain employs TRBV5-1 and TRBJ1-1, with 9 bases that match TRBD1. The V gene end was trimmed by 4 bases and the J gene end by 7 bases; junction bases not matched to a gene: 8. Germline CDR1 is SGHRS and CDR2 is YFSETQ. CDR3 length equals 14 residues.